Below are 28 T cell receptor beta chains sequenced from a single sample in a study of shared clonotypes between healthy human individuals. Naive CD8 cells lacked CD45RO and underwent positive selection for CCR7, leaving out terminally differentiated effector memory CD45RA+ cells. Clones were sequenced by immunoSEQ multiplex PCR, and TCRdb holds only the in-frame ones, with some missing. Of some 800,000 clones listed, about 92% are singletons. Material: naive CD8+ T cells sorted from blood. These receptors were taken from a man younger than 40 in good health.

The chain recombines TRBV7-9 with TRBJ1-1, with D possibly being TRBD1 (6 bases). Germline-derived CDR1 and CDR2 are SEHNR and FQNEAQ (reference sequence). The CDR3 has 14 amino acids. V dropped 3 bases and J dropped 7 bases, with 15 bases sitting between them. CDR3 DNA sequence: TGTGCCAGCAGCTTTTTTCAGGGGCCCGATGAAGCTTTCTTT. Translation gives CASSFFQGPDEAFF.

The CDR3, as DNA: TGTGCCAGCAGCGGAGCAGGGAACAATGAGCAGTTCTTC. Its protein is CASSGAGNNEQFF. This chain connects TRBV2 to TRBJ2-1; D perhaps matches TRBD1 (5 bases). V lost 6 bases and J 5 bases, leaving 11 bases between the germline ends. This CDR3 spans 13 amino acids. Germline V gives CDR1 SNHLY, CDR2 FYNNEI.

This clone was seen just once. The rearrangement uses TRBV7-9 and TRBJ2-5, with TRBD2 identical over 8 bases. Per the germline V gene, CDR1 is SEHNR and CDR2 is FQNEAQ (reference sequence). The CDR3 extends over 13 amino acids. Trimming cost V 6 bases and J 4 bases; bases outside gene matches: 4. CDR3 residues: CASRHTSGETQYF. The CDR3 coding sequence is TGTGCCAGCAGACACACTAGCGGAGAGACCCAGTACTTC.

The chain links TRBV7-2 to TRBJ2-1, with TRBD2 matching over 7 bases. Per germline, CDR1 SGHTA and CDR2 FQGNSA. CDR3 length: 17 amino acids. The junction had 9 bases not matched to a gene; V was cut back by 0 bases and J by 4 bases. Here the CDR3 DNA reads TGTGCCAGCAGCTTAGCCAGCTGGGGGGGGGATTACAATGAGCAGTTCTTC. Translating it yields CASSLASWGGDYNEQFF.

The V gene is TRBV7-2, the J gene TRBJ2-7; no clear D. Between the trimmed V and J ends, which lost 5 bases and 6 bases, there was a span of 14 bases. Germline CDR1 is SGHTA and CDR2 is FQGNSA. The CDR3 contains 13 residues. The CDR3: CASSTFSNSEQYF. The CDR3, as DNA: TGTGCCAGCAGCACCTTTAGTAATAGCGAGCAGTACTTC.

The V call is TRBV4-1, the J call TRBJ1-5, with D hard to call. The CDR3 covers 18 residues. Germline V CDR1 and CDR2: MGHRA, YSYEKL. With 0 bases removed from V and 9 bases from J, the gap between germline ends came to 24 bases. Here the CDR3 reads CASSQDPLGPQQVPPQHF. CDR3 in DNA: TGCGCCAGCAGCCAAGATCCCCTAGGCCCCCAGCAGGTCCCGCCCCAGCATTTT.

As concerns this clone: A read error may produce the germline difference seen at one junction end. The genes are TRBV7-7 and TRBJ2-1; D unresolved. The CDR3 is made up of 15 amino acids. Germline V gene data show CDR1 as SSHAT and CDR2 as FNYEAQ (reference sequence). This CDR3 is CASSLDPGGYNEQFF. The DNA of the CDR3 is TGTGCTAGCAGCTTAGATCCGGGTGGTTACAATGAGCAGTTCTTC.

This chain connects TRBV18 to TRBJ2-7; the D gene is possibly TRBD1 (6 bases). This CDR3 is built from 14 residues. From germline, CDR1 is KGHSH and CDR2 LQKENI. Deletions cut 6 bases from V and 0 bases from J, with 12 bases between. In DNA, the CDR3 is TGTGCCAGCTCGCGCCGGGACAACTCCTACGAGCAGTACTTC. Protein sequence: CASSRRDNSYEQYF.

The genes are TRBV5-4 and TRBJ1-1, with 9 bases aligning to TRBD1. Looked up from germline, CDR1 is SGHNT and CDR2 is YYREEE (reference sequence). The V and J ends lost 0 bases and 3 bases, in that order; junction bases with no gene match: 6. This CDR3 contains 16 residues. The CDR3: CASSLGWDREHTEAFF. For the CDR3, the DNA is TGTGCCAGCAGCTTGGGATGGGACAGGGAGCACACTGAAGCTTTCTTT.

The gene calls are TRBV28 and TRBJ1-3; no clear D. This CDR3 region has 14 residues. Trimming cost V 3 bases and J 4 bases, with 10 bases left between them. Germline-derived CDR1 and CDR2 are MDHEN and SYDVKM. This CDR3 is CASSFFSYGNTIYF. As DNA, the CDR3 is TGTGCCAGCAGTTTCTTCTCCTACGGAAACACCATATATTTT.

The chain uses TRBV11-2 and TRBJ2-7; 10 bases map to TRBD2. The CDR3 has 16 amino acids. Losses at the gene ends were 5 bases for V and 4 bases for J; bases not matched to a gene: 11. Per the germline V gene, CDR1 is SGHAT and CDR2 is FQNNGV. CDR3 DNA: TGTGCCAGCAGCGACAGCGGACTAGCGGTAATATACGAGCAGTACTTC. As protein: CASSDSGLAVIYEQYF.

The rearrangement joins TRBV28 to TRBJ2-5; D possibly corresponds to TRBD2 (6 bases). V shed 6 bases and J shed 2 bases, with 13 bases lying between them. CDR1 is MDHEN, CDR2 SYDVKM, per germline. This CDR3 has 14 residues. CDR3 DNA: TGTGCCAGCAGACCGCTAGCGTCACAAGAGACCCAGTACTTC. This translates into CASRPLASQETQYF.

The chain carries TRBV7-2 and TRBJ1-1; D unresolved. The V and J ends lost 1 base and 5 bases respectively, with 8 bases between them. The CDR3 totals 13 residues. In germline, CDR1 is SGHTA, CDR2 FQGNSA. Written as DNA, the CDR3 is TGTGCCAGCAGCTTAGGAGGGTGGACTGAAGCTTTCTTT. It yields the protein CASSLGGWTEAFF.

The chain recombines TRBV19 with TRBJ2-2; tentative D call: TRBD2 (5 bases). Germline V gene data show CDR1 as LNHDA and CDR2 as SQIVND (reference sequence). The length of the CDR3 is 13 residues. Deletions cut 7 bases from V and 5 bases from J, with 11 bases between. CDR3 nucleotides: TGTGCCAGTAAGGGAGAGAGAACCGGGGAGCTGTTTTTT. This codes for CASKGERTGELFF.

The rearrangement uses TRBV9 and TRBJ1-2; D is unresolved. This CDR3 is 15 amino acids long. Trimming took off 3 bases at V and 6 bases at J, with 18 bases between the two ends. CDR1 is SGDLS, CDR2 YYNGEE, per germline. For the CDR3, the DNA is TGTGCCAGCAGCGAAACAGCGAACAGAAGGGATGGCTACACCTTC. Amino acids: CASSETANRRDGYTF.

The gene calls are TRBV7-9 and TRBJ1-5, with no clear D. There are 15 residues in the CDR3. Trimming took 0 bases from V and 4 from J, leaving 10 bases between them. In germline, CDR1 is SEHNR, CDR2 FQNEAQ (reference sequence). Here the CDR3 DNA reads TGTGCCAGCAGCTTAGCGACGGGGTCAAATCAGCCCCAGCATTTT. Its translation: CASSLATGSNQPQHF. The whole variable domain, filled in from reference TRBV7-9 and TRBJ1-5, reads DTGVSQNPRHKITKRGQNVTFRCDPISEHNRLYWYRQTLGQGPEFLTYFQNEAQLEKSRLLSDRFSAERPKGSFSTLEIQRTEQGDSAMYLCASSLATGSNQPQHFGDGTRLSIL.

The rearrangement links TRBV28 to TRBJ2-5; D uncertain. CDR3 size: 13 residues. The V end was cut by 10 bases, the J end by 5 bases, with 17 bases between. The germline V gene encodes CDR1 MDHEN and CDR2 SYDVKM. The CDR3 protein is CATAPNIGETQYF. The CDR3 DNA is TGTGCCACCGCTCCGAACATCGGGGAGACCCAGTACTTC.

This chain uses TRBV4-3 with TRBJ2-5; D call uncertain. The CDR3 is 14 amino acids. Germline assignment: CDR1 LGHNA and CDR2 YSLEER. Trimming left V 0 bases short and J 0 bases short, with 5 bases between. DNA for the CDR3: TGCGCCAGCAGCCAAGATTCGTACCAAGAGACCCAGTACTTC. It translates to CASSQDSYQETQYF.

Worth noting for this clone: The sample carries other DNA sequences with the same CDR3. The chain carries TRBV20-1 and TRBJ2-7; D ambiguous. Germline V gene sequence: CDR1 DFQATT, CDR2 SNEGSKA (reference sequence). V lost 6 bases, J lost 3 bases, and 9 bases lay in between. This CDR3 spans 11 amino acids. Here the CDR3 reads CSAPLSYEQYF. DNA of the CDR3: TGCAGTGCCCCCCTTAGCTACGAGCAGTACTTC.

V is TRBV7-9 and J is TRBJ2-2; D is tentatively TRBD1 or TRBD2 (5 bases each). CDR1 SEHNR and CDR2 FQNEAQ come from the germline V gene (reference sequence). The CDR3 spans 15 residues. The V end lost 6 bases, the J end lost 6 bases, and 17 bases lay between the germline ends. CDR3 in amino acids: CASRPGWGFSGELFF. In DNA form, the CDR3 reads TGTGCCAGCAGACCAGGGTGGGGGTTCTCCGGGGAGCTGTTTTTT.

This chain uses TRBV7-9 with TRBJ2-7, with D tentatively TRBD1 (6 bases). Trimming pared 2 bases from V and 0 bases from J, leaving 11 bases between. Germline V gives CDR1 SEHNR, CDR2 FQNEAQ (reference sequence). The CDR3 totals 15 residues. For the CDR3, the DNA is TGTGCCAGCAGCTTAACGCAGGGGACCTCCTACGAGCAGTACTTC. It encodes CASSLTQGTSYEQYF.

The chain's CDR3 is CASSGGTGAPGEQFF. The CDR3 coding sequence is TGTGCCAGCAGCGGTGGGACAGGGGCGCCGGGTGAGCAGTTCTTC. The V and J genes are TRBV7-9 and TRBJ2-1, with TRBD1 matching 10 bases. The CDR3 runs to 15 residues. Germline V lookup: CDR1 SEHNR, CDR2 FQNEAQ (reference sequence). Unmatched junction bases numbered 10, after V lost 5 bases and J lost 9 bases.

The chain recombines TRBV5-1 with TRBJ2-7; the match to TRBD1 covers 7 bases. From germline, CDR1 is SGHRS and CDR2 YFSETQ. This CDR3 region has 12 residues. The V gene end was trimmed by 4 bases and the J gene end by 6 bases; junction bases not matched to a gene: 4. The chain's CDR3 is CASSQGQSEQYF. CDR3 bases: TGCGCCAGCAGCCAGGGACAGTCCGAGCAGTACTTC. The full variable domain, its missing parts supplied by reference TRBV5-1 and TRBJ2-7, is KAGVTQTPRYLIKTRGQQVTLSCSPISGHRSVSWYQQTPGQGLQFLFEYFSETQRNKGNFPGRFSGRQFSNSRSEMNVSTLELGDSALYLCASSQGQSEQYFGPGTRLTVT.

The genes are TRBV29-1 and TRBJ2-7; 10 nucleotides align to TRBD2. Germline values: CDR1 SQVTM, CDR2 ANQGSEA. V dropped 4 bases and J dropped 7; count of bases not matched to a gene: 13. This CDR3 region has 15 residues. The CDR3 coding sequence is TGCAGCGTTGTCTTCCCCAGCGGGAGGGCCGATGAGCAGTACTTC. The encoded protein is CSVVFPSGRADEQYF.

The chain has TRBV27 and TRBJ2-1; possible D gene TRBD1, 6 bases. The V end was cut by 4 bases, the J end by 0 bases, with 13 bases between. The CDR3 sequence is 16 residues long. CDR1 MNHEY and CDR2 SMNVEV come from the germline V gene (reference sequence). The CDR3 DNA sequence: TGTGCCAGCAGTTCCTACAGGGTTAACTCCTACAATGAGCAGTTCTTC. As protein: CASSSYRVNSYNEQFF.

V usage is TRBV5-4 and J usage is TRBJ1-1, with unresolved D. The V gene lost 4 bases and the J gene lost 10 bases, with 5 bases spanning the gap. The CDR3 is 9 amino acids. Germline CDR1 and CDR2: SGHNT and YYREEE (reference sequence). The CDR3 loop is CASSPGAFF. CDR3 DNA: TGTGCCAGCAGCCCGGGAGCTTTCTTT.

J is TRBJ2-1 and V is TRBV29-1; a weak D match, TRBD2 (5 bases). Per germline, CDR1 SQVTM and CDR2 ANQGSEA. V was pared by 3 bases and J by 8 bases, with 20 bases between. The CDR3 loop spans 15 amino acids. CDR3 nucleotides: TGCAGCGTTGACTCACTAACTCTAGCTTCGGATGAGCAGTTCTTC. Its protein is CSVDSLTLASDEQFF.

The V gene is TRBV27, the J gene TRBJ2-7, with 7 bases fitting TRBD2. The germline CDR1 and CDR2 sequences are MNHEY and SMNVEV (reference sequence). J was trimmed by 5 bases and V by 3 bases; bases with no gene match: 4. This CDR3 has 13 amino acids. The CDR3 DNA sequence: TGTGCCAGCAGTTTGGGAGGGCCCGACGAGCAGTACTTC. As protein: CASSLGGPDEQYF.